These 9 T cell receptor beta chains came from one sample sequenced in a study of PD-1 blockade in classical Hodgkin lymphoma. All trial patients relapsed after autologous stem cell transplantation. Data came from immunoSEQ multiplex PCR; TCRdb stores just in-frame clones and leaves some out. The sample includes approximately 44,000 clones, around 71% of them seen just once. Sequenced material: peripheral blood mononuclear cells (PBMCs), taken at baseline. The receptors stem from a human donor with classical Hodgkin lymphoma.

The rearrangement uses TRBV11-2 and TRBJ1-5; D gene ambiguous. In germline, CDR1 is SGHAT, CDR2 FQNNGV. The CDR3 is 15 amino acids. Trimming took off 5 bases at V and 3 bases at J, with 14 bases between the two ends. CDR3 sequence reads: CASSLSGGHNQPQHF. DNA of the CDR3: TGTGCCAGCAGCCTGAGTGGAGGCCACAATCAGCCCCAGCATTTT.

This clone was detected ten times or more. The same CDR3 also results from other DNA sequences found in this sample. V gene TRBV2 combines with J gene TRBJ2-7; TRBD1 matches 8 bases. J lost 4 bases, V lost 6 bases, and 20 bases had no gene match. This CDR3 has 18 amino acids. Germline V gene data show CDR1 as SNHLY and CDR2 as FYNNEI. The CDR3 DNA sequence: TGTGCCAGCAGCGTTTCCGGGACAGGCTCCCAGTTGGGGTACGAGCAGTACTTC. This sequence encodes CASSVSGTGSQLGYEQYF.

The chain recombines TRBV25-1 with TRBJ2-2; D might be TRBD2 (5 bases). CDR3 length equals 17 residues. Germline V lookup: CDR1 MGHDK, CDR2 SYGVNS. Deletions cut 1 base from V and 3 bases from J, with 15 bases between. CDR3 coding DNA: TGTGCCAGCAGTGAATTTGATTTCCGAGCGGACACCGGGGAGCTGTTTTTT. It translates to CASSEFDFRADTGELFF.

The chain couples TRBV27 to TRBJ1-1, with TRBD1 as a possible D gene (5 bases). The CDR3 runs 13 residues. Germline lookup yields CDR1 MNHEY and CDR2 SMNVEV (reference sequence). Between the trimmed V and J ends, which lost 7 bases and 7 bases, there was a span of 16 bases. The CDR3 coding sequence is TGTGCCAGCAACTTGGGGGTAGGGAGTGAAGCTTTCTTT. Translating gives CASNLGVGSEAFF.

The chain carries TRBV20-1 and TRBJ1-1, with D tentatively TRBD1 (5 bases). The germline V and J ends were trimmed by 1 base and 11 bases, with 11 bases remaining between them. CDR1 and CDR2 (germline): DFQATT, SNEGSKA (reference sequence). CDR3 length: 11 amino acids. The CDR3 spells CSARGGDGAFF. The CDR3 coding sequence is TGCAGTGCTAGAGGGGGGGATGGCGCTTTCTTT.

The chain carries TRBV5-6 and TRBJ1-1; D remains ambiguous. Germline assignment: CDR1 SGHDT and CDR2 YYEEEE. With 0 bases removed from V and 7 bases from J, the gap between germline ends came to 7 bases. The CDR3 loop spans 12 amino acids. CDR3 protein: CASSLARDEAFF. The CDR3, as DNA: TGTGCCAGCAGCTTGGCTCGTGATGAAGCTTTCTTT.

This clone was seen only once. The CDR3, as DNA: TGTGCCAGCAGCTTAACGTTGGGCGGGGCGCCAGATACGCAGTATTTT. It codes for CASSLTLGGAPDTQYF. The chain joins TRBV7-3 to TRBJ2-3; possibly TRBD2 for D (6 bases). Trimming took off 0 bases at V and 4 bases at J, with 14 bases between the two ends. The CDR3 sequence is 16 residues long. The germline V gene has CDR1 SGHTA and CDR2 FQGTGA.

V is TRBV5-6 and J is TRBJ1-2, with a weak D call TRBD1 (5 bases). Germline V gene lookup returns CDR1 SGHDT and CDR2 YYEEEE. Trimming removed 0 bases at V and 7 bases at J, with 13 bases between. This CDR3 is built from 14 residues. The CDR3: CASSLAGGAGGYTF. CDR3 DNA: TGTGCCAGCAGCTTGGCTGGAGGGGCTGGTGGCTACACCTTC.

V is TRBV6-6 and J is TRBJ2-7; perhaps TRBD1 as D (6 bases). Germline V CDR1 and CDR2: MNHNY, SVGAGI (reference sequence). Trimming took 0 bases from V and 3 from J, leaving 15 bases between them. This CDR3 is built from 16 residues. Here the CDR3 reads CASSYSRLRGYYEQYF. For the CDR3, the DNA is TGTGCCAGCAGTTACTCGAGACTCAGGGGCTACTACGAGCAGTACTTC.